This T cell receptor (beta chain) was recovered during a study of T cell responses to AZD1222 COVID-19 vaccine. Note on this clone: Its cognate antigen is unknown.

Profiling relied on immunoSEQ multiplex PCR, and the TCRdb table lists in-frame clones only, not all of them. The table lists about 150,000 clones, about 90% of them singletons. With 3 bases clipped from V and 10 bases from J, the junction kept 9 bases outside the gene matches. This CDR3 spans 14 amino acids. Germline-derived CDR1 and CDR2 are LGHDT and YNNKEL (reference sequence). Findings and caveats of the study: The breadth and depth of Spike-specific TCRs increased once two AZD1222 doses had been given.

V usage is TRBV3-1 (or the pseudogene TRBV3-2) and J usage is TRBJ2-1; 7 bases are a match to TRBD2. The sequencing here drew on peripheral blood, taken on day 0 of MenACWY control vaccination. The receptor was derived from an adult in good health. The CDR3 DNA is TGTGCCAGCAGCCAGGGTCAAGGGCGGGGGGAGCAGTTCTTC. It specifies CASSQGQGRGEQFF.